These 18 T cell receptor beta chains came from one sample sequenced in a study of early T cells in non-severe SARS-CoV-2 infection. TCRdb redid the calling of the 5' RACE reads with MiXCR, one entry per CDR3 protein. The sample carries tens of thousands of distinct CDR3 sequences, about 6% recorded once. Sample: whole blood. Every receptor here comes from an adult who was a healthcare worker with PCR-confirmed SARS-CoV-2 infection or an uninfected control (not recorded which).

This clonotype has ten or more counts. The CDR3 sequence is CASSFGAPHSPLHF. In nucleotides, the CDR3 is TGTGCCAGCAGCTTTGGCGCTCCACATTCACCCCTCCACTTT. The genes are TRBV5-6 and TRBJ1-6; the D is unclear. This CDR3 contains 14 residues. Germline CDR1 and CDR2: SGHDT and YYEEEE. Trimming took off 2 bases at V and 8 bases at J, with 11 bases between the two ends. Full variable domain (rest looked up from reference TRBV5-6 and TRBJ1-6): DAGVTQSPTHLIKTRGQQVTLRCSPKSGHDTVSWYQQALGQGPQFIFQYYEEEERQRGNFPDRFSGHQFPNYSSELNVNALLLGDSALYLCASSFGAPHSPLHFGNGTRLTVT.

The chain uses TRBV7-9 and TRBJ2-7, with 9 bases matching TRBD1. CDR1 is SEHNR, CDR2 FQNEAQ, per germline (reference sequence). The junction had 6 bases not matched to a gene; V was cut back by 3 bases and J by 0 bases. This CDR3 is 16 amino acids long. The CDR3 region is CASSLSGTGPSYEQYF. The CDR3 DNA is TGTGCCAGCAGCTTGTCCGGGACAGGGCCCTCCTACGAGCAGTACTTC.

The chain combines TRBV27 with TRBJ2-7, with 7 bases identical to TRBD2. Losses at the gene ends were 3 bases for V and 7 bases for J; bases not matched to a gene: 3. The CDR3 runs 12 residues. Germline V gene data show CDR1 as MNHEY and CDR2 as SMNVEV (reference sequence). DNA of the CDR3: TGTGCCAGCAGTTTGCGGGGGAAGGAGCAGTACTTC. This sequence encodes CASSLRGKEQYF.

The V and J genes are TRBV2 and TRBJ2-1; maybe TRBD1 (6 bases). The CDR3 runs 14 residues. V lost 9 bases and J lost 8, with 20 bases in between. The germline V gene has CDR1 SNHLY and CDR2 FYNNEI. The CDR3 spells CARETLRQEDEQFF. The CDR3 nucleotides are TGTGCCAGAGAGACCCTTAGACAGGAGGATGAGCAGTTCTTC.

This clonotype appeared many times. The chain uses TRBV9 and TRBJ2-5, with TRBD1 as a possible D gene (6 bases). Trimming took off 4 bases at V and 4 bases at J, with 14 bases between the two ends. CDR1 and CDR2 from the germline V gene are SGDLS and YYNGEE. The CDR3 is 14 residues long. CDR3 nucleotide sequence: TGTGCCAGCAGCTCCCTGGGGGCACGAGAGACCCAGTACTTC. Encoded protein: CASSSLGARETQYF.

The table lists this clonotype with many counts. The CDR3 here is CASSPLAGGNSNQPQHF. The CDR3 DNA sequence: TGTGCCAGCAGTCCGCTAGCAGGGGGGAATAGCAATCAGCCCCAGCATTTT. The J gene is TRBJ1-5, the V gene TRBV28; 7 positions agree with TRBD1. The CDR3 covers 17 residues. Germline V gives CDR1 MDHEN, CDR2 SYDVKM. V trimming: 5 bases; J trimming: 0 bases; junction bases outside the gene matches: 10.

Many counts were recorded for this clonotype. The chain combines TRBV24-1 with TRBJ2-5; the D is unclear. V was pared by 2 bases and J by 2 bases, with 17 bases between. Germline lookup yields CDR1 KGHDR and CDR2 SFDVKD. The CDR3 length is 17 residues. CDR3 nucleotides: TGTGCCACCAGTGATTCTCTAGGCGGAACGATACAAGAGACCCAGTACTTC. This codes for CATSDSLGGTIQETQYF.

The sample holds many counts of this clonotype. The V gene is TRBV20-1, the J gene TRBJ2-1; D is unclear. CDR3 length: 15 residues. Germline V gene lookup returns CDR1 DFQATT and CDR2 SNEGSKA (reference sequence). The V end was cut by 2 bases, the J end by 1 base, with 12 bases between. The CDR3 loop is CSARNVRQSYNEQFF. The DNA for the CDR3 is TGCAGTGCTAGAAATGTGAGACAATCCTACAATGAGCAGTTCTTC.

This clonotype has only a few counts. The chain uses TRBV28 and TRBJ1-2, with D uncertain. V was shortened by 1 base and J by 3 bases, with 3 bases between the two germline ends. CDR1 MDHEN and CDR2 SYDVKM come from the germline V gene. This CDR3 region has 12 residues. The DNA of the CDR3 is TGTGCCAGCAGTTTATTCCACTATGGCTACACCTTC. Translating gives CASSLFHYGYTF.

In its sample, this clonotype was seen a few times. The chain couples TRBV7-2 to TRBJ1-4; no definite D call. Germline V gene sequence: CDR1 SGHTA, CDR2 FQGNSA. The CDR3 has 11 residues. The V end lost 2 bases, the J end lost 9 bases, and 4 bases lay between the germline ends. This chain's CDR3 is CASSLMKKLFF. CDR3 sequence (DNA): TGTGCCAGCAGCTTAATGAAAAAACTGTTTTTT. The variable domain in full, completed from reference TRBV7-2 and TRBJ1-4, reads GAGVSQSPSNKVTEKGKDVELRCDPISGHTALYWYRQSLGQGLEFLIYFQGNSAPDKSGLPSDRFSAERTGGSVSTLTIQRTQQEDSAVYLCASSLMKKLFFGSGTQLSVL.

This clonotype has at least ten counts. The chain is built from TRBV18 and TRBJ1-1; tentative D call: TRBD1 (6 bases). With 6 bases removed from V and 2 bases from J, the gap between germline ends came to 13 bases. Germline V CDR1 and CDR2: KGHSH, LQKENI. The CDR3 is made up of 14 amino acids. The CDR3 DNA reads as TGTGCCAGCTCCCCTACCGGGACAAACACTGAAGCTTTCTTT. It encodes CASSPTGTNTEAFF.

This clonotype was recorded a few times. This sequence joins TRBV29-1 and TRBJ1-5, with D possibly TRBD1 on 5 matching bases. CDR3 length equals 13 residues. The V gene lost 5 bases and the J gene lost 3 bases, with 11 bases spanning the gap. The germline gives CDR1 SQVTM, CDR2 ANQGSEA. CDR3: CSVLTGYNQPQHF. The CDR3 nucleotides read TGCAGCGTTTTAACAGGATACAATCAGCCCCAGCATTTT.

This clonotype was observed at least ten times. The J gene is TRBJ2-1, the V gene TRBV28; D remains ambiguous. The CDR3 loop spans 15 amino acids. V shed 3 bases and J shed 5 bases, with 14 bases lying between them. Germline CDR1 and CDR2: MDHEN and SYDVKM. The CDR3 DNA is TGTGCCAGCAGTTTCTGGACCGCAGGCGACAATGAGCAGTTCTTC. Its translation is CASSFWTAGDNEQFF.

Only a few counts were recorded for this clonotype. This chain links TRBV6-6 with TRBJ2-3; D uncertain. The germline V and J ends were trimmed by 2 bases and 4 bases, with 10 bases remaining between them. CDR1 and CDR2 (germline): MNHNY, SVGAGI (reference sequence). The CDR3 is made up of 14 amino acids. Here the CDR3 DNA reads TGTGCCAGCAGTTACAAGGGTCGGGCAGATACGCAGTATTTT. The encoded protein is CASSYKGRADTQYF.

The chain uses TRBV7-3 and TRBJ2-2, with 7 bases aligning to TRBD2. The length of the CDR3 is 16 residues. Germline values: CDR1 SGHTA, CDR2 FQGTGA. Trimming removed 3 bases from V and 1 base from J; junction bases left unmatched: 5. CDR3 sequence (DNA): TGTGCCAGCAGCTTCGGGGGGACCAAGAACACCGGGGAGCTGTTTTTT. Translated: CASSFGGTKNTGELFF.

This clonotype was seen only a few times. CDR3 coding DNA: TGTGCCAGCAGTTCCCCAGGGGCTGGCACAGATACGCAGTATTTT. It is translated as CASSSPGAGTDTQYF. The chain couples TRBV6-5 to TRBJ2-3; TRBD1 might be the D (6 bases). Germline V CDR1 and CDR2: MNHEY, SVGAGI. This CDR3 has 15 residues. The V and J ends lost 4 bases and 1 base respectively, with 12 bases between them.

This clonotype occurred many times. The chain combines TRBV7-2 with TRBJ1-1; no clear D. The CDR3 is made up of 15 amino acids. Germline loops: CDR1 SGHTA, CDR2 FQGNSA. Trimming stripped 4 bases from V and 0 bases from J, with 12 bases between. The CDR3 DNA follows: TGTGCCAGCAGCTCCTTGCGGCGGCTGAACACTGAAGCTTTCTTT. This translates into CASSSLRRLNTEAFF.

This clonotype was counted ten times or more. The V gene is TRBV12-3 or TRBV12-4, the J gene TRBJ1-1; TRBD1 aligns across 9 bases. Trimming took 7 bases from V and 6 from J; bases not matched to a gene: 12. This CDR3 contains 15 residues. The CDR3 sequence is CASKPGQGVDPEAFF. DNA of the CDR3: TGTGCCAGCAAACCGGGACAGGGAGTAGACCCTGAAGCTTTCTTT.